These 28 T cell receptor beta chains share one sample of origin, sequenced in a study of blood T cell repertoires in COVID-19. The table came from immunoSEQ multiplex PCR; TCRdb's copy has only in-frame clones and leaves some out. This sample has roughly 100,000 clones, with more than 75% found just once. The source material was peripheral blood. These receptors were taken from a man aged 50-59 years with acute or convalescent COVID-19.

The CDR3 protein is CASSKDRAEEQYF. In DNA, the CDR3 is TGTGCCAGTAGTAAGGACAGGGCGGAGGAGCAGTACTTC. The J gene is TRBJ2-7, the V gene TRBV19; 8 bases align to TRBD1. Germline V CDR1 and CDR2: LNHDA, SQIVND (reference sequence). V lost 4 bases and J lost 7; bases outside the gene matches: 6. This CDR3 is built from 13 residues. Supplemented by reference TRBV19 and TRBJ2-7, the full variable domain reads DGGITQSPKYLFRKEGQNVTLSCEQNLNHDAMYWYRQDPGQGLRLIYYSQIVNDFQKGDIAEGYSVSREKKESFPLTVTSAQKNPTAFYLCASSKDRAEEQYFGPGTRLTVT.

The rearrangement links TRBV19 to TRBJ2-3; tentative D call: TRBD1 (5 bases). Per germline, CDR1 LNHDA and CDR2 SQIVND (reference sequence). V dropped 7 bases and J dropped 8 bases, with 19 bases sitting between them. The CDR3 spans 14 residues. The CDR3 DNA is TGTGCCAGTATGGAAGCTGCCGGTAGGGGTACGCAGTATTTT. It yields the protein CASMEAAGRGTQYF.

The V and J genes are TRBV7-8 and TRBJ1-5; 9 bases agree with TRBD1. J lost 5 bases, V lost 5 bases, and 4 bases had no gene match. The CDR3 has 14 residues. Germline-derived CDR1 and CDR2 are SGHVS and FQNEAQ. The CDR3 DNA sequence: TGTGCCAGCAGCACTCACAGGGGGCATCAGCCCCAGCATTTT. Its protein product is CASSTHRGHQPQHF.

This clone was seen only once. The chain's CDR3 is CASSLTSPGHHTLTDTQYF. The CDR3 coding sequence is TGTGCCAGCAGCCTCACCTCTCCGGGACACCACACACTCACAGATACGCAGTATTTT. The genes are TRBV11-2 and TRBJ2-3, with D possibly being TRBD1 (6 bases). V lost 5 bases to trimming and J lost 2 bases, with 26 bases between them. The germline V gene encodes CDR1 SGHAT and CDR2 FQNNGV. This CDR3 has 19 amino acids.

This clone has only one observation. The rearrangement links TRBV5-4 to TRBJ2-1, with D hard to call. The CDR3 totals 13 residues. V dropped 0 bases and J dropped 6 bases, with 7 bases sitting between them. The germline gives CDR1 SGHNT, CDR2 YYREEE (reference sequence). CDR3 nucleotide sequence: TGTGCCAGCAGCTTGGTACCGGGCAATGAGCAGTTCTTC. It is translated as CASSLVPGNEQFF.

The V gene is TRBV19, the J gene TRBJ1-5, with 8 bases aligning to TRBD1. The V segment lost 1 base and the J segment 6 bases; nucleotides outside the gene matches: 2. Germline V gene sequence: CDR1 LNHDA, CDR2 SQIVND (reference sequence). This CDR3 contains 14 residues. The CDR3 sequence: CASSIGTGPQPQHF. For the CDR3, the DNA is TGTGCCAGTAGTATAGGGACAGGGCCTCAGCCCCAGCATTTT.

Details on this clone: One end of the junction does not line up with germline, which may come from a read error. This CDR3 reads CGTSRTGGLGNYGYTF. The CDR3 coding sequence is TGCGGAACATCGAGGACAGGGGGCTTAGGGAACTATGGCTACACCTTC. The gene calls are TRBV28 and TRBJ1-2, with TRBD1 matching 11 bases. Germline V gene data show CDR1 as MDHEN and CDR2 as SYDVKM. The CDR3 has 16 residues.

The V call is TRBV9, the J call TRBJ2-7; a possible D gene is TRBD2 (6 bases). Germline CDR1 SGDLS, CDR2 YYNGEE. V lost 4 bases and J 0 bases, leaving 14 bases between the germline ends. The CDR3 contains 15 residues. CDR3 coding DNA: TGTGCCAGCAGCCCTGCGGGAAGGAGCTCCTACGAGCAGTACTTC. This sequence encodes CASSPAGRSSYEQYF.

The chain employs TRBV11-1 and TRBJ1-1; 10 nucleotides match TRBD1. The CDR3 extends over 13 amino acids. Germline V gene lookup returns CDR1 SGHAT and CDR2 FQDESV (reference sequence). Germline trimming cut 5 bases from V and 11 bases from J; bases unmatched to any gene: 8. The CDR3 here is CASSDRDRGDAFF. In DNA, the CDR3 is TGTGCCAGCAGCGATAGGGACAGGGGTGACGCTTTCTTT. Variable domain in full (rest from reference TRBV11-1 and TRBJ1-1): EAEVAQSPRYKITEKSQAVAFWCDPISGHATLYWYRQILGQGPELLVQFQDESVVDDSQLPKDRFSAERLKGVDSTLKIQPAELGDSAMYLCASSDRDRGDAFFGQGTRLTVV.

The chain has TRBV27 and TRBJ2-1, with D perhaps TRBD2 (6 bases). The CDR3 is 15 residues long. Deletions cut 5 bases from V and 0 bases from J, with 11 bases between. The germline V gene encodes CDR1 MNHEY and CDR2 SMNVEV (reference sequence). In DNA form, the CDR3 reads TGTGCCAGCAGTCTAGGGACTCCCTCCTACAATGAGCAGTTCTTC. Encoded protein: CASSLGTPSYNEQFF.

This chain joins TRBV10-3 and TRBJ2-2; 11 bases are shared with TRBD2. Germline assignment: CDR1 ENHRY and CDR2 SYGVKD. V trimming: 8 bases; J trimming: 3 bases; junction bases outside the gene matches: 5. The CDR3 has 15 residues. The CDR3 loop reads CAIPRTSGYTGELFF. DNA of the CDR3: TGTGCCATCCCGAGGACTAGCGGGTACACCGGGGAGCTGTTTTTT.

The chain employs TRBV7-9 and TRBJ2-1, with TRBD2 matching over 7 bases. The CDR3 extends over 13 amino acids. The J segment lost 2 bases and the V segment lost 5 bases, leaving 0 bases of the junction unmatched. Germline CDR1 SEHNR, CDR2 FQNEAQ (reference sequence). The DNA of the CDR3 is TGTGCCAGCAGCGCGGGAGCCTACAATGAGCAGTTCTTC. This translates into CASSAGAYNEQFF.

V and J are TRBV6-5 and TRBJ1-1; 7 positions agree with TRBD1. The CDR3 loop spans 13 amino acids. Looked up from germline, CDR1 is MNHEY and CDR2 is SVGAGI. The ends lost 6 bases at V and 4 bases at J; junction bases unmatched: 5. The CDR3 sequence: CASSGDRLTEAFF. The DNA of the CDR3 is TGTGCCAGCAGCGGGGACAGACTCACTGAAGCTTTCTTT.

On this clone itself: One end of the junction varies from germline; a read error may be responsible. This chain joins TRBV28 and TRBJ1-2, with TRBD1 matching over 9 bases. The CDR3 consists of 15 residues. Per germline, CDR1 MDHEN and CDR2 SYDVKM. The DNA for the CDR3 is TGTGCCAGCAGCTTATACCCGGGACAGGGAGATGGCTACACCTTC. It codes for CASSLYPGQGDGYTF.

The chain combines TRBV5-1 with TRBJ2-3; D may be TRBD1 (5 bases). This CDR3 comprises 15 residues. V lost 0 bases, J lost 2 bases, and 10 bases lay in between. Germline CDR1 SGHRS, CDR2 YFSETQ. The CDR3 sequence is CASSLVGVATDTQYF. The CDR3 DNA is TGCGCCAGCAGCTTGGTAGGGGTGGCCACAGATACGCAGTATTTT.

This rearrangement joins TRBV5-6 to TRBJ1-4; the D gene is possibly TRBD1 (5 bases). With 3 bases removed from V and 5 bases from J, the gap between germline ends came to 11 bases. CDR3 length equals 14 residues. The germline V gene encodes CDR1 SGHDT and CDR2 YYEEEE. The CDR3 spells CASSSGGANEKLFF. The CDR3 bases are TGTGCCAGCAGCTCGGGTGGGGCGAATGAAAAACTGTTTTTT.

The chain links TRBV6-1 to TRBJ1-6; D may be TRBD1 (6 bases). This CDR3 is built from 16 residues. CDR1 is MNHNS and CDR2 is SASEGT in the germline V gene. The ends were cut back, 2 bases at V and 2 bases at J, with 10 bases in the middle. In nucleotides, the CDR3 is TGTGCCAGCAGTGAAAAGGGGGACACCTATAATTCACCCCTCCACTTT. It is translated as CASSEKGDTYNSPLHF.

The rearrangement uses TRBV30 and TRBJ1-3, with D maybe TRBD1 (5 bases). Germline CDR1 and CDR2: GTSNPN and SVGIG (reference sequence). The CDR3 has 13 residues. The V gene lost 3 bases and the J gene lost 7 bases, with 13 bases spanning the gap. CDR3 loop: CAWRDSGYNTIYF. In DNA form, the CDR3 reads TGTGCCTGGAGAGACTCAGGGTATAACACCATATATTTT.

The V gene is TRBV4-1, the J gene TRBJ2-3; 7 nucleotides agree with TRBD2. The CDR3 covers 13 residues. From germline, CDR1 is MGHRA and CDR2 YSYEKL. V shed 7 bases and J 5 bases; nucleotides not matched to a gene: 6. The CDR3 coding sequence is TGCGCCAGCAAGTTGGGCGGGGGAGATACGCAGTATTTT. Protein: CASKLGGGDTQYF.

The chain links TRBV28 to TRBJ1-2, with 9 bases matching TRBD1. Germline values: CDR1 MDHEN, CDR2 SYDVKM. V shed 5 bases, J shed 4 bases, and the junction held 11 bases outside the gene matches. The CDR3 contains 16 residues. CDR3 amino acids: CASSPPGQGYGYGYTF. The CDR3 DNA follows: TGTGCCAGCAGTCCTCCCGGACAGGGGTACGGCTATGGCTACACCTTC.

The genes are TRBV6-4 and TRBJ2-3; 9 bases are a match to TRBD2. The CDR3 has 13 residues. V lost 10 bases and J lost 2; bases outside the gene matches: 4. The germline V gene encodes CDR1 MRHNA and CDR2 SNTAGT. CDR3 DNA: TGTGCCATTCCGGGACTAGCCACAGATACGCAGTATTTT. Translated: CAIPGLATDTQYF.

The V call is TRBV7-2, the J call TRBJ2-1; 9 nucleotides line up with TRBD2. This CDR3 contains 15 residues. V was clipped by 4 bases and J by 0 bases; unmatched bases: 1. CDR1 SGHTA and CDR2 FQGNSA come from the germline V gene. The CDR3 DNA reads TGTGCCAGCAGCTCGACTAGCGGCTCCTACAATGAGCAGTTCTTC. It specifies CASSSTSGSYNEQFF.

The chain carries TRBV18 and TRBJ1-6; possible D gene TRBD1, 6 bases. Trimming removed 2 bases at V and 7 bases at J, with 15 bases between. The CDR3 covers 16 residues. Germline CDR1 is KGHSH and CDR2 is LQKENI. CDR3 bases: TGTGCCAGCTCACCAGGAGTTCAGGGGTCGAATTCACCCCTCCACTTT. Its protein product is CASSPGVQGSNSPLHF.

The CDR3 nucleotides read TGTGCCAGCAGCTTAGTGGGTCGGGAGTGGGATGAGCAGTTCTTC. Translation gives CASSLVGREWDEQFF. The J gene is TRBJ2-1, the V gene TRBV11-2; possible D gene TRBD2, 6 bases. Trimming removed 1 base at V and 8 bases at J, with 15 bases between. The CDR3 runs to 15 residues. Germline V gives CDR1 SGHAT, CDR2 FQNNGV.

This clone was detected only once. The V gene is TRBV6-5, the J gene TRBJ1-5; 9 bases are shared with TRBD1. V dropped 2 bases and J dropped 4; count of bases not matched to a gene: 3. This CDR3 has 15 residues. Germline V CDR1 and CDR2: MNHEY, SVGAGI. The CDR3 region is CASSYTGQGNQPQHF. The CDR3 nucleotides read TGTGCCAGCAGTTACACCGGACAGGGGAATCAGCCCCAGCATTTT.

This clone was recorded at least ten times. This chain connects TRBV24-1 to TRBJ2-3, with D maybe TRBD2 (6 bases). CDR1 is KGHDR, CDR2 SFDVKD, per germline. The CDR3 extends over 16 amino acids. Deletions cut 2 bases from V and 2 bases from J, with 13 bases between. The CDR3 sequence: CATSDSGRDSTDTQYF. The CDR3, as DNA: TGTGCCACCAGTGATTCCGGACGGGACTCCACAGATACGCAGTATTTT.

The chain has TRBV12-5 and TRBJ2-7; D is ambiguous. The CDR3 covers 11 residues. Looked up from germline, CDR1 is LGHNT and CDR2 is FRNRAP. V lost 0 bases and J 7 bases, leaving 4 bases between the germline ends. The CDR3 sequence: CASGLVEEQYF. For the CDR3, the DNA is TGTGCTAGTGGTTTGGTCGAGGAGCAGTACTTC.

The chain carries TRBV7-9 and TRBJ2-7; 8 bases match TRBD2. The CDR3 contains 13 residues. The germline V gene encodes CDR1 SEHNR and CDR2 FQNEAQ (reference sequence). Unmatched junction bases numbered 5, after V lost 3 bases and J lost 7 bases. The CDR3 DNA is TGTGCCAGCAGCTTCAGTACGGGAGGGGAGCAGTACTTC. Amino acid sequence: CASSFSTGGEQYF.